The clone carrying this TCR beta chain was observed a handful of times. Its antigen is unidentified. This specimen comes from a study of beta chain features in type 1 diabetes. Overall study results and limits: The study left unresolved whether HLA type influences TCRB rearrangement. The naive, central memory and Treg TCRB repertoires of patients appeared to be more similar to one another than those of healthy donors. Sequencing from cDNA could over-represent high-TCR-expressing cells. Patients with Type 1 diabetes showed moderately but significantly shorter TCRB CDR3s in all four CD4+ subsets.

The authors reverse transcribed all of the isolated RNA, so sequencing captured expressed TCRB transcripts. Profiling relied on immunoSEQ multiplex PCR, and the TCRdb table lists in-frame clones only, not all of them. The table records some 22,000 clones, around three fifths of them present only once. Germline V lookup: CDR1 GTSNPN, CDR2 SVGIG (reference sequence). There are 16 residues in the CDR3. V was clipped by 2 bases and J by 1 base, with 16 bases between them. This sequence was found in a young man with type 1 diabetes. Sequenced material: stem cell memory CD4+ T cells from blood. The rearrangement links TRBV30 to TRBJ2-3; D perhaps matches TRBD1 (5 bases). The CDR3 bases are TGTGCCTGGAGTAAGGGGTCTGAGCCCCGCACAGATACGCAGTATTTT. Protein sequence: CAWSKGSEPRTDTQYF.